This T cell receptor beta chain appears in the sequencing data of a study of cytomegalovirus exposure and HLA in healthy donors. Study-level points and caveats: Accurate prediction of HLA-A and HLA-B alleles (for most subjects) was reportedly achieved from TCR beta sequences. Among CMV-associated TCR beta chains, most appeared HLA-restricted in a later analysis.

Turning to this clone: Its antigen remains unknown.

CDR1 and CDR2 (germline): KGHSH, LQKENI. This CDR3 has 12 amino acids. The germline V and J ends were trimmed by 6 bases and 1 base, with 3 bases remaining between them. It was with 60 Vbeta and 13 Jbeta primers that the PCR ran. The data were produced by immunoSEQ multiplex PCR, yet TCRdb's version contains in-frame clones alone and is incomplete. The sample shows 150,000 to 200,000 clones, roughly three quarters of them seen only once. This TCR was sampled from a man aged 40-55 years in good health and CMV-seropositive. The chain uses TRBV18 and TRBJ2-2; D gene uncertain. The sample comprised PBMCs. CDR3 bases: TGTGCCAGCTCCCTGAACACCGGGGAGCTGTTTTTT. It codes for CASSLNTGELFF.